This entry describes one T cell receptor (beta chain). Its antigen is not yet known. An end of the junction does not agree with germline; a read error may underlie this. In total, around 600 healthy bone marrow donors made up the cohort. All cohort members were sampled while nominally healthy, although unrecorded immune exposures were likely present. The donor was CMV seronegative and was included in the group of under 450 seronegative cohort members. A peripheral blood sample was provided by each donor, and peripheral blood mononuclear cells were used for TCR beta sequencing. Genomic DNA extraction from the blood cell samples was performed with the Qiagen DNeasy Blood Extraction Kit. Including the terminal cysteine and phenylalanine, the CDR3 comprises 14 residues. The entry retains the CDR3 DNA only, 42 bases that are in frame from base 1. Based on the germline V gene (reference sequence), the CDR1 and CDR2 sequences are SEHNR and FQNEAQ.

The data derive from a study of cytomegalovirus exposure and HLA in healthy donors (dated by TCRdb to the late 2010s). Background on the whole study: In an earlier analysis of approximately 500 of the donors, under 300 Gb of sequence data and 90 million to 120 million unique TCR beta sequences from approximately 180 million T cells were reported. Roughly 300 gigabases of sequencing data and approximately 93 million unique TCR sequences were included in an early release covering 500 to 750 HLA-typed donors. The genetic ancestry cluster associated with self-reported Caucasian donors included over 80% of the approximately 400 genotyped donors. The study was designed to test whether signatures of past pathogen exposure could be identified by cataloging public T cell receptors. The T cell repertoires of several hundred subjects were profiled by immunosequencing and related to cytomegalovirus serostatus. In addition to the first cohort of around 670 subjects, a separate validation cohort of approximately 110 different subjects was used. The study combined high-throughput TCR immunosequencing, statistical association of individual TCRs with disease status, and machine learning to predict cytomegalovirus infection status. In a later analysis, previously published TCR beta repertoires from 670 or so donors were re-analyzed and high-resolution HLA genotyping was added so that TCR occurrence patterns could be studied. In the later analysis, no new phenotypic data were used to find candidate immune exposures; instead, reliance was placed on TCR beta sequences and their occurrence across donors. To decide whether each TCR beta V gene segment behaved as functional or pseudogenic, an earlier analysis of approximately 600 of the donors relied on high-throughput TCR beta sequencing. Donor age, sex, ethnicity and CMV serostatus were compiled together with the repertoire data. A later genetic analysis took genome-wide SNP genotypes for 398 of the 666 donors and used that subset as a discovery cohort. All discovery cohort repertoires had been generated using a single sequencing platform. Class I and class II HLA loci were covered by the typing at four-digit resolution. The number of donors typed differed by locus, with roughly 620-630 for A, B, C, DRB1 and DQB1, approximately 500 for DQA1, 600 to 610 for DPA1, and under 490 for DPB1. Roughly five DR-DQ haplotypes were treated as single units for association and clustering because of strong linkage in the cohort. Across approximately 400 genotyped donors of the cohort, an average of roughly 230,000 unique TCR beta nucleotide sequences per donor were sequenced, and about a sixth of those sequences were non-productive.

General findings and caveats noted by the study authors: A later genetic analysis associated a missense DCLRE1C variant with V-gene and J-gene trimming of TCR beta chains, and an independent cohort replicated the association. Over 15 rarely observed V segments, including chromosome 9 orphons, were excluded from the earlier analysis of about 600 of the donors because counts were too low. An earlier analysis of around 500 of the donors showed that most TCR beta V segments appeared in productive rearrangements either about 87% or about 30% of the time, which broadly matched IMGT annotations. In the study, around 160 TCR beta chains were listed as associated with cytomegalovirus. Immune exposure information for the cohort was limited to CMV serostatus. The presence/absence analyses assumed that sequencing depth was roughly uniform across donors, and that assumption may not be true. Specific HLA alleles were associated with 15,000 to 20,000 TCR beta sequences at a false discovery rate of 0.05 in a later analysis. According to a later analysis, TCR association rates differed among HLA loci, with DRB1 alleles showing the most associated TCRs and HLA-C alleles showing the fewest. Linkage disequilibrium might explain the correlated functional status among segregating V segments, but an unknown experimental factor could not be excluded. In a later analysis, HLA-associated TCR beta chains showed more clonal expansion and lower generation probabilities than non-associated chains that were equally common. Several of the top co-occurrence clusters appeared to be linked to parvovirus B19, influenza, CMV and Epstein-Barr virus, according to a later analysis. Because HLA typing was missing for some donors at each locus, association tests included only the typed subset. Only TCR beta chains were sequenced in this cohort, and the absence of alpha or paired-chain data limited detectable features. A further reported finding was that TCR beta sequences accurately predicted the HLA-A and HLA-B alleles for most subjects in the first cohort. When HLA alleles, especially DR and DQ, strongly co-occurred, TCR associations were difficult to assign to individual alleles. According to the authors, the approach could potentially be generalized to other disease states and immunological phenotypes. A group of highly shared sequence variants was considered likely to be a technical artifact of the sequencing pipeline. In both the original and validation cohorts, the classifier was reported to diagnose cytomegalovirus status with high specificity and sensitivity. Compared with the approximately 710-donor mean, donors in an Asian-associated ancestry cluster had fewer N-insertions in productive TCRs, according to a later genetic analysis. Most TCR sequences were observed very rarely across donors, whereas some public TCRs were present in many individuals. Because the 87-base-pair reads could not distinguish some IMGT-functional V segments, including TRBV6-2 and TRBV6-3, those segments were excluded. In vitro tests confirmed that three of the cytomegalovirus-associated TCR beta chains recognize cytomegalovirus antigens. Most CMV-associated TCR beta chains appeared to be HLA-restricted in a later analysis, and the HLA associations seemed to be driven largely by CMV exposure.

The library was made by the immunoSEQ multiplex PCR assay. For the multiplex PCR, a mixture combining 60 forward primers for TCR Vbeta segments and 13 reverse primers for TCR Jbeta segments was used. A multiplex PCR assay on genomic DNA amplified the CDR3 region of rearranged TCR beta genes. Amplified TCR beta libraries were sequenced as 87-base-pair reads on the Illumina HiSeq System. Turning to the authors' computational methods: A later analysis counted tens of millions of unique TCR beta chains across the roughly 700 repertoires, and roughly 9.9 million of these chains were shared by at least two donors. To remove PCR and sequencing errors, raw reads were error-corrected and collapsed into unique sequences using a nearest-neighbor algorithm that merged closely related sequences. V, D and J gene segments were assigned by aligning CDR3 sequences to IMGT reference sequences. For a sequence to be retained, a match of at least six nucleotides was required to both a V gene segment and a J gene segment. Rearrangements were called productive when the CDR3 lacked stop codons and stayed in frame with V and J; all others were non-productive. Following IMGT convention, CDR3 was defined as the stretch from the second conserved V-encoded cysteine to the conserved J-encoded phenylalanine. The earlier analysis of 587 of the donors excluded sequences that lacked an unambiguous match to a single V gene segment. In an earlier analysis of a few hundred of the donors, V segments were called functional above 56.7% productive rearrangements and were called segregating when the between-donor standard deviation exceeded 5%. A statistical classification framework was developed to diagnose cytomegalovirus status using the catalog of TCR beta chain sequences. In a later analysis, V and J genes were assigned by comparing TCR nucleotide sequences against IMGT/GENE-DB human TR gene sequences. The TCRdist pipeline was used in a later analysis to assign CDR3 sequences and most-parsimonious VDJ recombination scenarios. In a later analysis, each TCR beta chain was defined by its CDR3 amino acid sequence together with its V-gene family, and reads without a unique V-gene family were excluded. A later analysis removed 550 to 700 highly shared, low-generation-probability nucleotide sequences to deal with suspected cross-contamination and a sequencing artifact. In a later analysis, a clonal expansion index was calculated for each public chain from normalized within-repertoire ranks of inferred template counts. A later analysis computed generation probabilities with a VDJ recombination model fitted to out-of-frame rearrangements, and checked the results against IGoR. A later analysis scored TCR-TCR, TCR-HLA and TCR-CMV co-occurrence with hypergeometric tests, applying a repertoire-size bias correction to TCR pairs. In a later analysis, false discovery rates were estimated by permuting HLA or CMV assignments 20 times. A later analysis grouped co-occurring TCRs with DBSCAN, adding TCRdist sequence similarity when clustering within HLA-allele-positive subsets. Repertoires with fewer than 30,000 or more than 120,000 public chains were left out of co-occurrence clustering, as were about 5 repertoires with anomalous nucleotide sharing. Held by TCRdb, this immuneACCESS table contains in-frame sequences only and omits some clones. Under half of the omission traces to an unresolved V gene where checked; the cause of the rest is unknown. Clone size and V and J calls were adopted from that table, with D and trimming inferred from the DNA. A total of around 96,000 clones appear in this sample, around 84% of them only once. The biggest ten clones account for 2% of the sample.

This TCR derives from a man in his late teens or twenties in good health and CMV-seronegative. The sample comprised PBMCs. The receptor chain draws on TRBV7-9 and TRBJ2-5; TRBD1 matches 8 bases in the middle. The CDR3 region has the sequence CSSSLGQGGETQYF. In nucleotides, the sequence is TGTTCCAGCAGCTTAGGACAGGGAGGAGAGACCCAGTACTTC.